This T cell receptor beta chain emerged from a study of blood T cell repertoires in COVID-19. Some clones are missing from TCRdb's copy, which holds only in-frame ones; the method was immunoSEQ multiplex PCR. This sample has just over 650,000 clones; 75% to 90% occur once, and the top ten carry roughly 0.26%. Looked up from germline, CDR1 is SGHTA and CDR2 is FQGTGA. The ends lost 4 bases at V and 4 bases at J; junction bases unmatched: 3. The CDR3 runs to 15 residues. The rearrangement uses TRBV7-3 and TRBJ2-1; 11 positions agree with TRBD1. This clonotype originated in a woman aged 18-35 years with acute or convalescent COVID-19. Sequenced input: peripheral blood. CDR3 nucleotides: TGTGCCAGCAGCTCAGGGACAGGGGGGTACAATGAGCAGTTCTTC. Residues: CASSSGTGGYNEQFF.